These 18 T cell receptor beta chains share one sample of origin, sequenced in a study of control samples from healthy donors and cancer patients. Sequencing was performed with immunoSEQ multiplex PCR; in TCRdb, only in-frame clones are kept and a portion is missing. The table records some 150,000 clones, less than 95% of them present only once. The material sequenced was blood. The receptors come from a young man in good health.

The chain recombines TRBV6-4 with TRBJ1-2; D is possibly TRBD1 (5 bases). CDR1 and CDR2 (germline): MRHNA, SNTAGT. This CDR3 contains 12 residues. V lost 6 bases and J 7 bases, leaving 12 bases between the germline ends. CDR3 bases: TGTGCCAGCAGCCCGGGGGGTGCTGGCTACACCTTC. Its translation: CASSPGGAGYTF.

This CDR3 reads CASSLETGLGQPQHF. In DNA, the CDR3 is TGCGCCAGCAGCTTGGAAACAGGGTTGGGTCAGCCCCAGCATTTT. The rearrangement joins TRBV5-1 to TRBJ1-5, with TRBD1 as a possible D gene (6 bases). Germline CDR1 SGHRS, CDR2 YFSETQ. The CDR3 sequence is 15 residues long. Trimming took off 0 bases at V and 6 bases at J, with 13 bases between the two ends.

Regarding this clone: One junction end disagrees with the germline gene, perhaps due to a read error. This rearrangement joins TRBV30 to TRBJ1-1; D unclear. CDR3 length: 11 residues. Germline CDR1 is GTSNPN and CDR2 is SVGIG (reference sequence). The CDR3 region is CAALPNPEAFF. For the CDR3, the DNA is TGTGCCGCATTACCGAACCCTGAAGCTTTCTTT.

The CDR3 sequence: CASSMDGYSNQPQHF. For the CDR3, the DNA is TGTGCCAGTAGTATGGACGGTTATAGCAATCAGCCCCAGCATTTT. The chain uses TRBV19 and TRBJ1-5, with D hard to call. The CDR3 covers 15 residues. CDR1 is LNHDA and CDR2 is SQIVND in the germline V gene (reference sequence). V lost 3 bases to trimming and J lost 0 bases, with 9 bases between them.

The chain employs TRBV13 and TRBJ1-3; 8 bases fit TRBD1. The CDR3 is 17 residues long. Germline-derived CDR1 and CDR2 are PRHDT and FYEKMQ (reference sequence). The junction had 12 bases not matched to a gene; V was cut back by 5 bases and J by 3 bases. CDR3 nucleotides: TGTGCCAGCAGCGCCCCGATTTGGGACAGGAATGGAAACACCATATATTTT. Amino acids: CASSAPIWDRNGNTIYF.

This clone was detected only once. The J gene is TRBJ1-4, the V gene TRBV4-3; no reliable D call. The CDR3 loop spans 16 amino acids. CDR1 is LGHNA, CDR2 YSLEER, per germline. Between the trimmed V and J ends, which lost 6 bases and 8 bases, there was a span of 22 bases. The CDR3 region is CASRPTLGAGGEKLFF. CDR3 DNA sequence: TGCGCCAGCAGACCTACCCTCGGCGCCGGAGGGGAAAAACTGTTTTTT.

The chain joins TRBV12-3 or TRBV12-4 to TRBJ1-1; 8 bases match TRBD1. Germline trimming cut 6 bases from V and 11 bases from J; bases unmatched to any gene: 8. This CDR3 region has 12 residues. The CDR3 is CASRQGATAAFF. The CDR3 DNA is TGTGCCAGCAGGCAGGGGGCTACTGCCGCTTTCTTT.

CDR3 in amino acids: CASSGEGVRGMNTEAFF. DNA for the CDR3: TGTGCCAGCAGCGGAGAAGGGGTGAGGGGCATGAACACTGAAGCTTTCTTT. This sequence joins TRBV9 and TRBJ1-1, with a weak D call TRBD1 (5 bases). Deletions cut 3 bases from V and 0 bases from J, with 18 bases between. The CDR3 has 17 amino acids. Germline assignment: CDR1 SGDLS and CDR2 YYNGEE. The complete variable domain, with remaining parts taken from reference TRBV9 and TRBJ1-1, reads DSGVTQTPKHLITATGQRVTLRCSPRSGDLSVYWYQQSLDQGLQFLIQYYNGEERAKGNILERFSAQQFPDLHSELNLSSLELGDSALYFCASSGEGVRGMNTEAFFGQGTRLTVV.

The J gene is TRBJ1-6, the V gene TRBV6-1; D gene uncertain. The CDR3 is 18 amino acids. The V and J ends lost 2 bases and 3 bases respectively, with 17 bases between them. Per the germline V gene, CDR1 is MNHNS and CDR2 is SASEGT. The CDR3 loop is CASSEILFRQDYNSPLHF. In DNA, the CDR3 is TGTGCCAGCAGTGAAATTCTATTCCGGCAGGACTATAATTCACCCCTCCACTTT.

The chain carries TRBV5-4 and TRBJ1-2, with 7 bases fitting TRBD1. The germline V gene has CDR1 SGHNT and CDR2 YYREEE (reference sequence). J lost 1 base, V lost 4 bases, and 10 bases had no gene match. The CDR3 runs 16 residues. CDR3 residues: CASSQTGQYSNYGYTF. The CDR3 coding sequence is TGTGCCAGCAGCCAGACGGGACAGTATAGTAACTATGGCTACACCTTC.

The V call is TRBV5-4, the J call TRBJ1-1; 10 bases are shared with TRBD1. V lost 4 bases and J lost 3; bases outside the gene matches: 3. Germline V CDR1 and CDR2: SGHNT, YYREEE (reference sequence). CDR3 size: 14 residues. The CDR3 sequence is CASSRTGGDTEAFF. DNA of the CDR3: TGTGCCAGCAGCAGGACAGGGGGGGACACTGAAGCTTTCTTT.

The chain's CDR3 is CATSDLVGGYTF. The CDR3 coding sequence is TGTGCCACCAGTGATTTGGTCGGGGGCTACACCTTC. This chain joins TRBV24-1 and TRBJ1-2; no clear D. The CDR3 is 12 amino acids. Germline V gene data show CDR1 as KGHDR and CDR2 as SFDVKD. V lost 0 bases and J 8 bases, leaving 6 bases between the germline ends.

This clone showed up just once. This sequence joins TRBV2 and TRBJ1-4; the D gene is possibly TRBD1 (5 bases). The CDR3 covers 16 residues. The V and J ends lost 0 bases and 0 bases respectively, with 8 bases between them. Germline V gene lookup returns CDR1 SNHLY and CDR2 FYNNEI. CDR3 nucleotides: TGTGCCAGCAGTGAAGCGCAGGGCTCAACTAATGAAAAACTGTTTTTT. Amino acids: CASSEAQGSTNEKLFF.

The chain recombines TRBV11-3 with TRBJ2-1; 9 bases fit TRBD1. The CDR3 length is 18 residues. The V segment lost 5 bases and the J segment 1 base; nucleotides outside the gene matches: 12. Per the germline V gene, CDR1 is SGHNT and CDR2 is YENEEA. The CDR3 DNA sequence: TGTGCCAGCAGCCCGAAGGCGGGGACAGGGTTATCCTACAATGAGCAGTTCTTC. Its protein is CASSPKAGTGLSYNEQFF.

The chain links TRBV4-2 to TRBJ1-1; D is possibly TRBD1 (5 bases). Trimming removed 0 bases from V and 3 bases from J, with 14 bases in between. The CDR3 is made up of 16 amino acids. CDR1 and CDR2 from the germline V gene are LGHNA and YNFKEQ. The CDR3 DNA follows: TGTGCCAGCAGCCAAGATATGGGGGAGGGGTACACTGAAGCTTTCTTT. Translation: CASSQDMGEGYTEAFF.

The V gene is TRBV5-1, the J gene TRBJ1-1; a weak D match, TRBD1 (5 bases). Per the germline V gene, CDR1 is SGHRS and CDR2 is YFSETQ. V lost 0 bases and J 11 bases, leaving 20 bases between the germline ends. This CDR3 is 15 amino acids long. The CDR3 bases are TGCGCCAGCAGCTTGGGGGGCGCAGCGGGGACCGCGGCTTTCTTT. Translation: CASSLGGAAGTAAFF. Complete variable domain (other parts from reference TRBV5-1 and TRBJ1-1): KAGVTQTPRYLIKTRGQQVTLSCSPISGHRSVSWYQQTPGQGLQFLFEYFSETQRNKGNFPGRFSGRQFSNSRSEMNVSTLELGDSALYLCASSLGGAAGTAAFFGQGTRLTVV.

This clone occurred once. The V and J genes are TRBV7-3 and TRBJ1-6; D possibly corresponds to TRBD1 (6 bases). The CDR3 is made up of 15 amino acids. Trimming took 2 bases from V and 7 from J, leaving 12 bases between them. The germline V gene encodes CDR1 SGHTA and CDR2 FQGTGA. Written as DNA, the CDR3 is TGTGCCAGCAGCTTATTGGGACACCCAAATTCACCCCTCCACTTT. Translated, it gives CASSLLGHPNSPLHF.

This chain joins TRBV3-1 (or the pseudogene TRBV3-2) and TRBJ2-5; the match to TRBD1 covers 9 bases. J was trimmed by 5 bases and V by 2 bases; bases with no gene match: 6. CDR3 size: 15 residues. The germline V gene encodes CDR1 LGHDT and CDR2 YNNKEL (reference sequence). This CDR3 reads CASSQITGGLETQYF. The CDR3 bases are TGTGCCAGCAGCCAAATCACAGGGGGCTTGGAGACCCAGTACTTC.